This T cell receptor beta chain appears in the sequencing data of a study of T cells in Graves' hyperthyroidism and ophthalmopathy. Findings of the study overall: Ophthalmopathy was distinguished from stable hyperthyroidism by 13 V-J signatures.

What was amplified from RNA transcripts were TCR beta CDR3 regions. The TCR CDR3 was amplified in a first-round RT-PCR using the HTBI primer set. One entry per CDR3 protein results from TCRdb running MiXCR on the multiplex PCR reads. The sample lists about 640,000 distinct CDR3 sequences; about 45% were seen once. CDR3 length: 14 residues. V lost 1 base and J lost 3; bases outside the gene matches: 3. Germline CDR1 and CDR2: DFQATT and SNEGSKA (reference sequence). In the case of this clonotype: Its antigen remains unidentified.

The sequence came from an adult man with Graves' disease, either hyperthyroidism or ophthalmopathy (not recorded which). The chain is built from TRBV20-1 and TRBJ2-5; 9 bases are a match to TRBD2. Sequencing was performed on peripheral blood or thyroid tissue (not recorded which). This CDR3 is CSARGTSAEETQYF. In nucleotides, the CDR3 is TGCAGTGCTAGAGGGACTAGCGCGGAAGAGACCCAGTACTTC.